Shown below are 17 T cell receptor beta chains from a single sample sequenced in a study of neurological immune-mediated disorders. Each CDR3 protein gets one entry after TCRdb re-called the 5' RACE reads with MiXCR. The sample yields tens of thousands of distinct CDR3 sequences, under 4.5% seen once. Input material: PBMCs. Every receptor here comes from a woman between 50 and 59 years old with multiple sclerosis.

This clonotype turned up a few times. The chain recombines TRBV20-1 with TRBJ2-3; possibly TRBD1 or TRBD2 for D (5 bases each). This CDR3 is built from 14 residues. V was trimmed by 4 bases and J by 4 bases, leaving 15 bases between them. From germline, CDR1 is DFQATT and CDR2 SNEGSKA (reference sequence). The CDR3 DNA is TGCAGTGCTAAGAGGGGTGGGGGAGCAGATACGCAGTATTTT. Translated, it gives CSAKRGGGADTQYF.

This clonotype was observed many times. This chain joins TRBV29-1 and TRBJ1-2; perhaps TRBD1 as D (6 bases). With 7 bases removed from V and 3 bases from J, the gap between germline ends came to 12 bases. Germline CDR1 reads SQVTM; CDR2 reads ANQGSEA. This CDR3 region has 12 residues. The CDR3: CSAYQGYYGYTF. The DNA for the CDR3 is TGCAGCGCCTATCAGGGGTACTATGGCTACACCTTC.

This clonotype was detected ten times or more. V is TRBV4-3 and J is TRBJ1-3; possibly TRBD1 for D (6 bases). V was cut by 1 base and J by 2 bases, with 9 bases left in between. Germline values: CDR1 LGHNA, CDR2 YSLEER. The CDR3 spans 15 residues. The CDR3: CASSQGRGAGNTIYF. In DNA, the CDR3 is TGCGCCAGCAGCCAAGGCAGGGGTGCTGGAAACACCATATATTTT.

This clonotype has at least ten counts. The rearrangement links TRBV3-1 to TRBJ1-1; TRBD1 agrees at 9 bases. CDR3 length equals 16 residues. CDR1 and CDR2 (germline): LGHDT, YNNKEL (reference sequence). The trim removed 4 bases at V and 7 bases at J, leaving 13 bases unmatched. CDR3 protein: CASSPHQTGGRGEAFF. CDR3 coding DNA: TGTGCCAGCAGCCCACACCAAACAGGGGGCAGAGGTGAAGCTTTCTTT.

This clonotype appeared many times. This chain connects TRBV7-2 to TRBJ2-2, with a possible D match to TRBD1 (6 bases). V was trimmed by 1 base and J by 6 bases, leaving 9 bases between them. CDR3 length equals 14 residues. Germline lookup yields CDR1 SGHTA and CDR2 FQGNSA. DNA of the CDR3: TGTGCCAGCAGCTTAGGACAGGTTCCCGGGGAGCTGTTTTTT. This sequence encodes CASSLGQVPGELFF. Full variable domain (outside the CDR3, taken from reference TRBV7-2 and TRBJ2-2): GAGVSQSPSNKVTEKGKDVELRCDPISGHTALYWYRQSLGQGLEFLIYFQGNSAPDKSGLPSDRFSAERTGGSVSTLTIQRTQQEDSAVYLCASSLGQVPGELFFGEGSRLTVL.

This clonotype appeared many times. V usage is TRBV20-1 and J usage is TRBJ2-1; 15 positions match TRBD2. Germline V CDR1 and CDR2: DFQATT, SNEGSKA (reference sequence). This CDR3 is 14 amino acids long. The trim removed 6 bases at V and 7 bases at J, leaving 4 bases unmatched. CDR3 coding DNA: TGCAGTGCCATCGGACTAGCGGGGGGGAATGAGCAGTTCTTC. Amino acids: CSAIGLAGGNEQFF.

In this sample, this clonotype turned up many times. The CDR3 nucleotides are TGTGCCAGCAGTTACTCCGGGGGGCTCAATCAGCCCCAGCATTTT. It translates to CASSYSGGLNQPQHF. This chain uses TRBV6-6 with TRBJ1-5, with D maybe TRBD1 (6 bases). V lost 0 bases and J 3 bases, leaving 9 bases between the germline ends. The CDR3 totals 15 residues. Germline V gene sequence: CDR1 MNHNY, CDR2 SVGAGI (reference sequence).

This clonotype was observed many times. The chain carries TRBV15 and TRBJ2-1; maybe TRBD1 (6 bases). From germline, CDR1 is LNHNV and CDR2 YYDKDF (reference sequence). The CDR3 runs 15 residues. Deletions cut 0 bases from V and 5 bases from J, with 11 bases between. The CDR3 sequence: CATSRERDTHNEQFF. CDR3 nucleotide sequence: TGTGCCACCAGCAGAGAACGGGACACCCACAATGAGCAGTTCTTC.

The table lists this clonotype with many counts. V usage is TRBV4-3 and J usage is TRBJ2-2; D gene unclear. Germline-derived CDR1 and CDR2 are LGHNA and YSLEER. CDR3 length: 15 amino acids. Trimming stripped 4 bases from V and 3 bases from J, with 12 bases between. The DNA of the CDR3 is TGCGCCAGCAGCCTTACTTCTGGAGACACCGGGGAGCTGTTTTTT. Its translation is CASSLTSGDTGELFF.

This clonotype was seen many times. The gene calls are TRBV4-1 and TRBJ2-3; 15 nucleotides match TRBD2. Germline loops: CDR1 MGHRA, CDR2 YSYEKL. The V gene end was trimmed by 5 bases and the J gene end by 7 bases; junction bases not matched to a gene: 19. CDR3 size: 20 residues. The CDR3 bases are TGCGCCAGCAGCATGCGTGTCCCGGGACTAGCGGGGGGATCACAGAATACGCAGTATTTT. This codes for CASSMRVPGLAGGSQNTQYF.

This clonotype showed up many times. The chain combines TRBV5-5 with TRBJ2-2; perhaps TRBD1 as D (6 bases). Germline CDR1 and CDR2: SGHKS and YYEKEE (reference sequence). The CDR3 runs 16 residues. The V gene lost 0 bases and the J gene lost 6 bases, with 15 bases spanning the gap. CDR3 sequence: CASSLVGTPKAGELFF. In DNA form, the CDR3 reads TGTGCCAGCAGCTTGGTCGGGACACCCAAGGCCGGGGAGCTGTTTTTT.

Many counts were recorded for this clonotype. The chain combines TRBV6-5 with TRBJ1-3, with 8 bases aligning to TRBD1. The length of the CDR3 is 17 residues. With 0 bases clipped from V and 8 bases from J, the junction kept 12 bases outside the gene matches. The V gene's germline CDR1 is MNHEY and CDR2 SVGAGI. The CDR3 here is CASSYSRANRGKDTIYF. In DNA form, the CDR3 reads TGTGCCAGCAGTTACTCGAGAGCCAACAGGGGGAAAGACACCATATATTTT.

This clonotype was observed at least ten times. The chain recombines TRBV2 with TRBJ1-1; a possible D gene is TRBD1 (5 bases). The CDR3 totals 13 residues. With 6 bases removed from V and 6 bases from J, the gap between germline ends came to 14 bases. The V gene's germline CDR1 is SNHLY and CDR2 FYNNEI. CDR3 sequence reads: CASRPGPTAEAFF. The CDR3, as DNA: TGTGCCAGCAGACCGGGGCCGACGGCTGAAGCTTTCTTT.

This clonotype was detected many times. The chain joins TRBV20-1 to TRBJ1-2, with 7 bases aligning to TRBD1. The CDR3 sequence is 14 residues long. V lost 3 bases, J lost 4 bases, and 8 bases stayed unmatched. Germline values: CDR1 DFQATT, CDR2 SNEGSKA (reference sequence). The CDR3 DNA reads as TGCAGTGCTAGGGGAGACAGGGTCGGCTATGGCTACACCTTC. It specifies CSARGDRVGYGYTF.

This clonotype was recorded at least ten times. The genes are TRBV10-3 and TRBJ2-2; tentative D call: TRBD1 (5 bases). Germline CDR1 reads ENHRY; CDR2 reads SYGVKD. The CDR3 is 17 amino acids. V was cut by 7 bases and J by 4 bases, with 22 bases left in between. The CDR3 reads CAINPLGAMGTTGELFF. CDR3 nucleotides: TGTGCCATCAACCCTCTAGGGGCGATGGGAACCACCGGGGAGCTGTTTTTT.

This clonotype has ten or more counts. V is TRBV20-1 and J is TRBJ2-7; 12 positions agree with TRBD2. The CDR3 spans 14 residues. Germline CDR1 and CDR2: DFQATT and SNEGSKA (reference sequence). With 5 bases clipped from V and 4 bases from J, the junction kept 6 bases outside the gene matches. The CDR3 reads CSAVLAGGRYEQYF. The CDR3 DNA follows: TGCAGTGCTGTTCTAGCGGGGGGGCGGTACGAGCAGTACTTC.

This clonotype was recorded many times. The V call is TRBV5-1, the J call TRBJ1-2; D perhaps matches TRBD1 (6 bases). V was clipped by 4 bases and J by 5 bases, with 15 bases between them. The germline V gene encodes CDR1 SGHRS and CDR2 YFSETQ. This CDR3 is built from 14 residues. The CDR3 loop is CASSGNYRAYGYTF. The CDR3 DNA follows: TGCGCCAGCAGCGGTAACTACAGGGCGTATGGCTACACCTTC.